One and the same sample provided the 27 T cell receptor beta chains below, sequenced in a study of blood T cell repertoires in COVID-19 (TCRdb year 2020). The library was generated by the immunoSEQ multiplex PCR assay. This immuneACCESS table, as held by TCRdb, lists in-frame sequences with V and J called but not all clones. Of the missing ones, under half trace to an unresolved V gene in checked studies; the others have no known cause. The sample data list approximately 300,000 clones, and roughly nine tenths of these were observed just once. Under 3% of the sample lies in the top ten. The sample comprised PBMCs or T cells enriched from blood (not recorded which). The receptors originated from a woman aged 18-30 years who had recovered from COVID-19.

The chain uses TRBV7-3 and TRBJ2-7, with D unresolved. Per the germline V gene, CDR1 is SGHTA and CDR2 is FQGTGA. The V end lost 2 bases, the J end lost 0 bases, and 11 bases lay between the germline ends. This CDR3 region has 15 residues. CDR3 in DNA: TGTGCCAGCAGCTTATTCGGCGGAAACTCCTACGAGCAGTACTTC. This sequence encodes CASSLFGGNSYEQYF.

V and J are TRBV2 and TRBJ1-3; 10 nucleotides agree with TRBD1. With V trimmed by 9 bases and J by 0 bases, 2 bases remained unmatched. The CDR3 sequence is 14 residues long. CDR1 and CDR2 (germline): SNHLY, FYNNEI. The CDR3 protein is CARGQGISGNTIYF. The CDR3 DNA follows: TGTGCCAGGGGACAGGGGATCTCTGGAAACACCATATATTTT.

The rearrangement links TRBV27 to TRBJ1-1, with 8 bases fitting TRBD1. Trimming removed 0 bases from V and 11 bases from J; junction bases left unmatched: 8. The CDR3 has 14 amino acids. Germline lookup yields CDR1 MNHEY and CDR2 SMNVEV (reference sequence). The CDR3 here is CASSLSWQGAMAFF. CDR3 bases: TGTGCCAGCAGTTTATCGTGGCAGGGGGCGATGGCTTTCTTT.

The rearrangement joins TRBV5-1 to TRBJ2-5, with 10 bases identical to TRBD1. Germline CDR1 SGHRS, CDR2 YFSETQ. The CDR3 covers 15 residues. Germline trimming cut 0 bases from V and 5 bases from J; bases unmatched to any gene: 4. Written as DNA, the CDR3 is TGCGCCAGCAGCTTGGCGGGACAGGGGACGGAGACCCAGTACTTC. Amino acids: CASSLAGQGTETQYF.

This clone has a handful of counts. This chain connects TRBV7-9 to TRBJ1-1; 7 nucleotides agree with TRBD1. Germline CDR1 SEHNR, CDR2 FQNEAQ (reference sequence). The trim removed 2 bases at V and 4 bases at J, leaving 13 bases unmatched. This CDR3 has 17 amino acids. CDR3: CASSLMQGEWAVTEAFF. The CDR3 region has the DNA TGTGCCAGCAGCTTAATGCAGGGGGAGTGGGCTGTCACTGAAGCTTTCTTT.

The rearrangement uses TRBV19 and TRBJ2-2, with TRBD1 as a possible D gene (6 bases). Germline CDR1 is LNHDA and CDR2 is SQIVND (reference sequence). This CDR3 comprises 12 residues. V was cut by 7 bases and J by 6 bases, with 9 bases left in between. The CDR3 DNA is TGTGCCAGTAATAACAGGGCCGGGGAGCTGTTTTTT. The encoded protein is CASNNRAGELFF.

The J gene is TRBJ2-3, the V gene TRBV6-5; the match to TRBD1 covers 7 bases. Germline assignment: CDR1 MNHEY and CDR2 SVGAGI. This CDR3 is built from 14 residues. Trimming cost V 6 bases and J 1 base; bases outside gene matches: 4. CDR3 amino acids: CASRPGQRTDTQYF. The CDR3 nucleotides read TGTGCCAGCAGGCCGGGACAGCGCACAGATACGCAGTATTTT.

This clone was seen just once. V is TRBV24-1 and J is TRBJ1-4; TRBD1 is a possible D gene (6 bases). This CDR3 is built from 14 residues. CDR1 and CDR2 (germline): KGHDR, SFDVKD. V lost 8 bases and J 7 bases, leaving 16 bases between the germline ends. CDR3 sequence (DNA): TGTGCCACCAACCCCGGGACAAGTCGTGAAAAACTGTTTTTT. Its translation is CATNPGTSREKLFF.

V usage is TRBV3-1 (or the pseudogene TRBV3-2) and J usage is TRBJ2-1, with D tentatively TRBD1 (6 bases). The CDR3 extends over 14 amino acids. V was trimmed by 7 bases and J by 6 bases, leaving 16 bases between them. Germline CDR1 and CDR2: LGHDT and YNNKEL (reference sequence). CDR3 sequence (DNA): TGTGCCAGCAAACTGACAGGATTTCGCAATGAGCAGTTCTTC. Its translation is CASKLTGFRNEQFF.

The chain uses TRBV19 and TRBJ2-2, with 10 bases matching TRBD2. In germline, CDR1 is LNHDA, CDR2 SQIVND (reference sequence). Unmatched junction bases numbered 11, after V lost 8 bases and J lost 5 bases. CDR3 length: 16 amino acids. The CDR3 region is CASRAGGPYRTGELFF. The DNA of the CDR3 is TGTGCCAGTCGAGCGGGAGGGCCCTATAGGACCGGGGAGCTGTTTTTT.

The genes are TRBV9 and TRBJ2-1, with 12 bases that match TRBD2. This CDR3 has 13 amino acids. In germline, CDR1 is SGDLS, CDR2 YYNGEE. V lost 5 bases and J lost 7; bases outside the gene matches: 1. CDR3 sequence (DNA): TGTGCCAGCAGTCTAGCGGGAGGGAATGAGCAGTTCTTC. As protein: CASSLAGGNEQFF.

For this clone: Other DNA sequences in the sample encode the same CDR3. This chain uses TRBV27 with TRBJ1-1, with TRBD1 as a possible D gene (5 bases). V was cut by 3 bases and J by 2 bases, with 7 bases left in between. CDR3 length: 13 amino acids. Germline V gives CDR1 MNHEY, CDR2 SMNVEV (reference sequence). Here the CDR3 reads CASSLGQNTEAFF. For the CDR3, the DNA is TGTGCCAGCAGTTTGGGGCAAAACACTGAAGCTTTCTTT.

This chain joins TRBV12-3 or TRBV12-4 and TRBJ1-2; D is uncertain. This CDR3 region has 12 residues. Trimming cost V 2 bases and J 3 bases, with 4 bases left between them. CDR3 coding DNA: TGTGCCAGCAGTTTAAAGCACTATGGCTACACCTTC. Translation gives CASSLKHYGYTF.

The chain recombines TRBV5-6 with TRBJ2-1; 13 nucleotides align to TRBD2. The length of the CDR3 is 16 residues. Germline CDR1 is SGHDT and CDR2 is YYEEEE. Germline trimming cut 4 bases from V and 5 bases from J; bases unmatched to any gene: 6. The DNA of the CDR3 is TGTGCCAGCAGCCTACTAGCGGGGGGGCCTCACAATGAGCAGTTCTTC. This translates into CASSLLAGGPHNEQFF.

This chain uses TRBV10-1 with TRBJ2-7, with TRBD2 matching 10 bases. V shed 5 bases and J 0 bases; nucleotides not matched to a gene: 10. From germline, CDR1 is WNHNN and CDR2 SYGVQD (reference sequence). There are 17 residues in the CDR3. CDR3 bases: TGCGCCAGCAGTAAAACCGGACTAGCGGACACCTCCTACGAGCAGTACTTC. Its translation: CASSKTGLADTSYEQYF.

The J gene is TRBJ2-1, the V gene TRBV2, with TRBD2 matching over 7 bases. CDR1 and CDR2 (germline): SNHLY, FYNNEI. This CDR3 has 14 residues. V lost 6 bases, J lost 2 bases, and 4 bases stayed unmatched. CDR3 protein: CASRGGSTYNEQFF. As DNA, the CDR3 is TGTGCCAGCAGGGGCGGGAGTACCTACAATGAGCAGTTCTTC.

The CDR3 nucleotides are TGCACCAACCTAAGAAGGACTACGAGGGGAAATACGCAGTATTTT. It is translated as CTNLRRTTRGNTQYF. The chain joins TRBV1 to TRBJ2-3; TRBD2, as called in the table, went unchecked against the DNA. TRBV1 is reported as a pseudogene. This CDR3 is built from 15 residues.

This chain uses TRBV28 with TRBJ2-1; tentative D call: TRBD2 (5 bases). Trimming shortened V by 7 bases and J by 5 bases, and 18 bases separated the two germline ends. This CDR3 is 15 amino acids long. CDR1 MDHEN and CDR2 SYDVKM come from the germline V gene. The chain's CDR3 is CASTIARLRDNEQFF. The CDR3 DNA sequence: TGTGCCAGCACCATCGCCAGGCTGAGGGACAATGAGCAGTTCTTC.

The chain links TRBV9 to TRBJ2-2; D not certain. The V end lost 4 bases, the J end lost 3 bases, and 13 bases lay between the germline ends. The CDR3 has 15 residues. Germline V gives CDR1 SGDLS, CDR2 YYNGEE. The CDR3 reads CASSPVALDTGELFF. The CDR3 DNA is TGTGCCAGCAGCCCTGTAGCTCTTGACACCGGGGAGCTGTTTTTT.

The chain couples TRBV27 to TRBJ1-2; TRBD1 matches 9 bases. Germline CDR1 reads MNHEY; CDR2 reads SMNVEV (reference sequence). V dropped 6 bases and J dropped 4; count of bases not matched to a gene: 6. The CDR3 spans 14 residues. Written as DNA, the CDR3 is TGTGCCAGCAGCAACACAGGGGGCCCCTATGGCTACACCTTC. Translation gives CASSNTGGPYGYTF.

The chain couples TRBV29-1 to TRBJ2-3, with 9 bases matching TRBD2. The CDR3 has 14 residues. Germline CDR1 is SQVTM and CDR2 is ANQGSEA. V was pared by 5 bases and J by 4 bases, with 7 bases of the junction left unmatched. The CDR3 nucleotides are TGCAGCGTTACCGGACTAGCGAATTCAGATACGCAGTATTTT. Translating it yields CSVTGLANSDTQYF.

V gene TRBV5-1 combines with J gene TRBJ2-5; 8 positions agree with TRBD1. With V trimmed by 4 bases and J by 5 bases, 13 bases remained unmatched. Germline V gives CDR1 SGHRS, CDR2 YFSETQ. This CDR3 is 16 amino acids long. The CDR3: CASSRTVQGARETQYF. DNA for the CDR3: TGCGCCAGCAGCCGAACCGTTCAGGGGGCGAGGGAGACCCAGTACTTC.

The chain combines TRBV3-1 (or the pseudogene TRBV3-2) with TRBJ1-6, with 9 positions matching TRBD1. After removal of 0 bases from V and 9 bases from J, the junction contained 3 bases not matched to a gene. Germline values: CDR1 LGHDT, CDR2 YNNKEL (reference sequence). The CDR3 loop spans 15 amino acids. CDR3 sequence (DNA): TGTGCCAGCAGCCAAGAGGGACAGGGCTTTTCACCCCTCCACTTT. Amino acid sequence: CASSQEGQGFSPLHF.

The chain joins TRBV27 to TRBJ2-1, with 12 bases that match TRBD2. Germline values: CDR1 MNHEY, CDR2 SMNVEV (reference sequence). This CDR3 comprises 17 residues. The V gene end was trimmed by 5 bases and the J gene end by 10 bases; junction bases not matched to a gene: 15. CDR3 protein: CASSPSRLAGGPSEQFF. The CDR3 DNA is TGTGCCAGCAGTCCATCCCGCCTAGCGGGAGGGCCCTCCGAGCAGTTCTTC.

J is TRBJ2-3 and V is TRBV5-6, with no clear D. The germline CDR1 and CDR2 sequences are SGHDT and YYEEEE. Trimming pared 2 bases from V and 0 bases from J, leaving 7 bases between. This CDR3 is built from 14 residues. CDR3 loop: CASSFLTSTDTQYF. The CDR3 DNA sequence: TGTGCCAGCAGCTTCCTAACTAGCACAGATACGCAGTATTTT.

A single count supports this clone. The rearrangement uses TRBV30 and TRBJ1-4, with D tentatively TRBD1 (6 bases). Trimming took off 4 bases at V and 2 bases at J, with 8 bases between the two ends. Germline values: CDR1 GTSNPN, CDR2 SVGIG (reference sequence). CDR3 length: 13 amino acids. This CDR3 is CAWKGETNEKLFF. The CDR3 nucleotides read TGTGCCTGGAAGGGGGAGACTAATGAAAAACTGTTTTTT.

Here the CDR3 DNA reads TGTGCCAGCAGCCCCACGGGGGACTATAATGAAAAACTGTTTTTT. Residues: CASSPTGDYNEKLFF. V and J are TRBV9 and TRBJ1-4; the D gene is possibly TRBD1 (5 bases). The V end was cut by 4 bases, the J end by 4 bases, with 14 bases between. From germline, CDR1 is SGDLS and CDR2 YYNGEE. CDR3 length: 15 residues.